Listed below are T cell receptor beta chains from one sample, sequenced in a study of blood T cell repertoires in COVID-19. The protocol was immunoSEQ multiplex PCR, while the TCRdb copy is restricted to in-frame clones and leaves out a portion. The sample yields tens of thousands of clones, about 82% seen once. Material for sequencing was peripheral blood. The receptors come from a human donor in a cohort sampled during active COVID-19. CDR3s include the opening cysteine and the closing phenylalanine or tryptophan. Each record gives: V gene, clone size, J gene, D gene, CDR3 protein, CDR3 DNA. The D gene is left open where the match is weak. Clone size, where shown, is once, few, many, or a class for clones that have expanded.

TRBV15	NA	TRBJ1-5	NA	CATSRDYSSNQPQHF	TGTGCCACCAGCCGAGATTACAGTAGCAATCAGCCCCAGCATTTT
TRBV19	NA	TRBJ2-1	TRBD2	CASRDLAGGYNEQFF	TGTGCCAGTAGGGACCTAGCGGGAGGATACAATGAGCAGTTCTTC
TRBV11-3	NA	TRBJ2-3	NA	CASSLGLGGTDTQYF	TGTGCCAGCAGCTTAGGACTAGGAGGCACAGATACGCAGTATTTT
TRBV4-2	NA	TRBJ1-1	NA	CASSLGPDTEAFF	TGTGCCAGCAGCCTGGGCCCGGACACTGAAGCTTTCTTT
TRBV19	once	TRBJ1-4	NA	CASSISRFNEKLFF	TGTGCCAGTAGTATCTCCAGGTTTAATGAAAAACTGTTTTTT
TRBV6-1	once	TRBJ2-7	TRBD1	CASSEGGTASYEQYF	TGTGCCAGCAGTGAAGGAGGGACAGCTTCCTACGAGCAGTACTTC
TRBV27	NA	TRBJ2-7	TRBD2	CASRQTSGPTYEQYF	TGTGCCAGCAGACAGACTAGCGGGCCCACCTACGAGCAGTACTTC
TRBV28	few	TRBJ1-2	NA	CASNAPGAYGYTF	TGTGCCAGCAACGCTCCGGGAGCCTATGGCTACACCTTC
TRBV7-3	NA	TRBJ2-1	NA	CASSLKPLEGYNEQFF	TGTGCCAGCAGCTTAAAACCGTTGGAGGGCTACAATGAGCAGTTCTTC
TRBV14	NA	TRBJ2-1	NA	CASSQLGATSYNEQFF	TGTGCCAGCAGCCAACTTGGCGCGACTTCCTACAATGAGCAGTTCTTC
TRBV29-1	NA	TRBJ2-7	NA	CSVVGGYEQYF	TGCAGCGTTGTGGGCGGGTACGAGCAGTACTTC
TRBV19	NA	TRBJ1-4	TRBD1	CASSGTGGEKLFF	TGTGCCAGTAGTGGGACAGGGGGGGAAAAACTGTTTTTT
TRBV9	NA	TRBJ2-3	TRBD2	CASSVVGLAGPSTDTQYF	TGTGCCAGCAGCGTAGTGGGACTAGCGGGGCCTAGCACAGATACGCAGTATTTT
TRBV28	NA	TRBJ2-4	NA	CASSLEGLAKNIQYF	TGTGCCAGCAGTTTAGAGGGACTAGCCAAAAACATTCAGTACTTC
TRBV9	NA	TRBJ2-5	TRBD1	CASSRQGFETQYF	TGTGCCAGCAGCAGACAGGGATTTGAGACCCAGTACTTC
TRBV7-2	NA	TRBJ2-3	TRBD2	CASSLALGTSGRTSRLITQYF	TGTGCCAGCAGCTTAGCCCTCGGGACTAGCGGGAGAACCTCCAGACTAATCACGCAGTATTTT
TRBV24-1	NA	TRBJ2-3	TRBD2	CATSDLPGRPGTDTQYF	TGTGCCACCAGTGATCTGCCCGGGAGGCCTGGCACAGATACGCAGTATTTT
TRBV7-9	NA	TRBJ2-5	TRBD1	CASSSGQGIETQYF	TGTGCCAGCAGCTCGGGACAGGGGATCGAGACCCAGTACTTC